This T cell receptor beta chain was identified in a study of OX40 agonist ivuxolimab in advanced cancers. At the level of the study: Mean age approximately 59 years, range about 20 to 85; approximately 83% male.

This CDR3 has 12 amino acids. Germline V gene data show CDR1 as SGHAT and CDR2 as FQDESV (reference sequence). Trimming took 6 bases from V and 5 from J, leaving 10 bases between them. Worth noting for this clone: The antigen remains undetermined.

Findings and caveats of the study: Doses of 0.1 to 3.0 mg/kg were accompanied by clonal expansion of CD4+ and CD8+ blood T cells by week 6. Not determined was the antigen specificity of the expanded peripheral T cells. It was also the case that some nonresponders had low normalized T-cell clonal expansion.

Method: immunoSEQ multiplex PCR; TCRdb's copy keeps in-frame clones and lacks some. The sample holds 55,000 to 70,000 clones, 86% seen once. Sequencing used CD4+ or CD8+ T cells sorted from blood, obtained in a trial of the OX40 agonist ivuxolimab. This sequence originates from an adult with an advanced solid tumor such as melanoma, head and neck, liver or kidney cancer. The chain combines TRBV11-1 with TRBJ1-1, with TRBD1 as a possible D gene (5 bases). The CDR3 region is CASSRSGTEAFF. DNA of the CDR3: TGTGCCAGCAGTAGATCAGGGACTGAAGCTTTCTTT.